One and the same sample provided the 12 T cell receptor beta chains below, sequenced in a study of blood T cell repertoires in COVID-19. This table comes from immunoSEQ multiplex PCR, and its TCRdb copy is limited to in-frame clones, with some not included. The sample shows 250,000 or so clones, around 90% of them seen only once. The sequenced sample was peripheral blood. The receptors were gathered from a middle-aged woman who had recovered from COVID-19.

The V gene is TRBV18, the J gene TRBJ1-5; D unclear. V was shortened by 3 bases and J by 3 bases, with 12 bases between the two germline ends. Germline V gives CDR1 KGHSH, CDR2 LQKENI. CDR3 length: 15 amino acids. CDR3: CASSPSTNNNQPQHF. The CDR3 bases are TGTGCCAGCTCACCCTCGACAAACAACAATCAGCCCCAGCATTTT.

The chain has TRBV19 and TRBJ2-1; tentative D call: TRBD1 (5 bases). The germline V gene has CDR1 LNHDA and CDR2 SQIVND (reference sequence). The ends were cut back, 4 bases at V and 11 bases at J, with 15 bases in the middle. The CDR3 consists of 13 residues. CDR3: CASSTNQGEKQFF. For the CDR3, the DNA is TGTGCCAGTAGTACCAACCAGGGTGAAAAGCAGTTCTTC.

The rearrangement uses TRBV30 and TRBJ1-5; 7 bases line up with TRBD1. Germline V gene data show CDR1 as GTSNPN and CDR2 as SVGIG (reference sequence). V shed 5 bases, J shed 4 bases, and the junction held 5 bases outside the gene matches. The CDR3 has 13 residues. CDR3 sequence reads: CAWAQGRNQPQHF. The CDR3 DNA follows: TGTGCCTGGGCACAGGGGCGAAATCAGCCCCAGCATTTT. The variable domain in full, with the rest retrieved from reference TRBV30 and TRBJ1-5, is SQTIHQWPATLVQPVGSPLSLECTVEGTSNPNLYWYRQAAGRGLQLLFYSVGIGQISSEVPQNLSASRPQDRQFILSSKKLLLSDSGFYLCAWAQGRNQPQHFGDGTRLSIL.

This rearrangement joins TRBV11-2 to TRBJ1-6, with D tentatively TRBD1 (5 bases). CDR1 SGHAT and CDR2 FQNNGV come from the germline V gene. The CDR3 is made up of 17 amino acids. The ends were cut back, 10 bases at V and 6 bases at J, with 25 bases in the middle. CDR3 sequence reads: CATRGPLRDLGNSPLHF. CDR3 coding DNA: TGTGCCACCCGGGGCCCGTTGCGGGACCTGGGTAATTCACCCCTCCACTTT. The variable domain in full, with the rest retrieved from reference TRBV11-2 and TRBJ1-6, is EAGVAQSPRYKIIEKRQSVAFWCNPISGHATLYWYQQILGQGPKLLIQFQNNGVVDDSQLPKDRFSAERLKGVDSTLKIQPAKLEDSAVYLCATRGPLRDLGNSPLHFGNGTRLTVT.

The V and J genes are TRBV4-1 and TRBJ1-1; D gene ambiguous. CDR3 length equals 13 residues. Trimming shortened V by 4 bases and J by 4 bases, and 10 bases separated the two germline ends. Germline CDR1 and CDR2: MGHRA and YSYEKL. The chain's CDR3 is CASSPPVGTEAFF. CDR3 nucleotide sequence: TGCGCCAGCAGCCCCCCGGTTGGCACTGAAGCTTTCTTT.

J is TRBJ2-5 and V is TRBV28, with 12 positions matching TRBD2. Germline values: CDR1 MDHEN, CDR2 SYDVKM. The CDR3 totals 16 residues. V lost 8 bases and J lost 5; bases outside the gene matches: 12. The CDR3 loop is CASGSLAGGVEETQYF. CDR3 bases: TGTGCCAGCGGGTCCCTAGCGGGGGGGGTGGAGGAGACCCAGTACTTC.

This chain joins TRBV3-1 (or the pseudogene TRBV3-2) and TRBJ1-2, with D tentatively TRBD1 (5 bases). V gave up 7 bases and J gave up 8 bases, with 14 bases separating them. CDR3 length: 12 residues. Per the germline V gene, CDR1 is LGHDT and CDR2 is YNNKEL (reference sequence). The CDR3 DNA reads TGTGCCAGCACCCTCCTGGGGGGGGGCTACACCTTC. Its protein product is CASTLLGGGYTF.

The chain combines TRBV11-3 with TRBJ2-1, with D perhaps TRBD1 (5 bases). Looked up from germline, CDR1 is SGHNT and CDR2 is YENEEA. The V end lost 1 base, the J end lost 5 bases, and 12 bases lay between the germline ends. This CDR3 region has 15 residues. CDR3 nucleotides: TGTGCCAGCAGCTTAGGTCCGACAGAACACAATGAGCAGTTCTTC. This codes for CASSLGPTEHNEQFF.

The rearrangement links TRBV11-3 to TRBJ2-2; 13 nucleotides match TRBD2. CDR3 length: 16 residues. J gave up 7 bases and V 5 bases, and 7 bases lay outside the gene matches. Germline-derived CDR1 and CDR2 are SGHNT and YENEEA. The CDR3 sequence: CASSPGLAGVYGELFF. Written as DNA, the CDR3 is TGTGCCAGCAGCCCAGGACTAGCGGGAGTATACGGGGAGCTGTTTTTT.

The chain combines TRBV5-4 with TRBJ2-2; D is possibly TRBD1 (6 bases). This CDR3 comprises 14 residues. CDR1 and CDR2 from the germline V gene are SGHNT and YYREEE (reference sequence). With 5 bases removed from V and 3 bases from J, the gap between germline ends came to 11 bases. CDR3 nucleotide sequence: TGTGCCAGCAGTATGGACAGTCACACCGGGGAGCTGTTTTTT. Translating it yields CASSMDSHTGELFF.

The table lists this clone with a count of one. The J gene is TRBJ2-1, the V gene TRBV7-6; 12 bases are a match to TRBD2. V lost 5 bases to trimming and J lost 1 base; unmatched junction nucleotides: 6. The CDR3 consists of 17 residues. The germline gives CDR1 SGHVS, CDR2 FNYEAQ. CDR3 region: CASSRQTSGSSYNEQFF. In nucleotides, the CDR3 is TGTGCCAGCAGCCGCCAGACTAGCGGGAGTTCCTACAATGAGCAGTTCTTC.

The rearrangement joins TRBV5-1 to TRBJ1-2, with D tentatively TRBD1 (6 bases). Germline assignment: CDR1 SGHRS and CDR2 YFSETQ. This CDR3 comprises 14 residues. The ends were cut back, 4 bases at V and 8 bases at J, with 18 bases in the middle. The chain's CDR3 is CASSPLGFRGGYTF. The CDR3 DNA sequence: TGCGCCAGCAGCCCCCTCGGGTTCAGGGGCGGCTACACCTTC.